This T cell receptor beta chain was recovered during a study of blood T cell repertoires in COVID-19. As originally analysed: Amplification of reference gene primers was used by the study to estimate nucleated cell counts. The data were produced by immunoSEQ multiplex PCR, yet TCRdb's version contains in-frame clones alone and is incomplete. V and J calls and clone size are given by that table; D and trimming were obtained from the DNA. Here the sample spans 400,000 to 550,000 clones, 87% being singletons. With 4 bases clipped from V and 7 bases from J, the junction kept 3 bases outside the gene matches. CDR3 size: 14 residues. Germline CDR1 SGHRS, CDR2 YFSETQ. Ages ranged from about 18 to 100 years, with residence in approximately 23 US areas.

The clonotype comes from a young woman with acute COVID-19. The chain recombines TRBV5-1 with TRBJ1-6; the match to TRBD1 covers 9 bases. Sequenced: PBMCs or T cells enriched from blood (not recorded which). CDR3 loop: CASSAQGANSPLHF. Here the CDR3 DNA reads TGCGCCAGCAGCGCACAGGGGGCGAATTCACCCCTCCACTTT. Supplemented by reference TRBV5-1 and TRBJ1-6, the full variable domain reads KAGVTQTPRYLIKTRGQQVTLSCSPISGHRSVSWYQQTPGQGLQFLFEYFSETQRNKGNFPGRFSGRQFSNSRSEMNVSTLELGDSALYLCASSAQGANSPLHFGNGTRLTVT.